This T cell receptor beta chain was recovered during a study of T cells in Graves' hyperthyroidism and ophthalmopathy. Findings and limits, study-wide: Among thyroid clonotypes expanded above 0.001, most also appeared in blood. Ophthalmopathy, which appeared later, was predicted by the model a median roughly 6.5 months before onset.

This CDR3 is 15 amino acids long. Germline V gene sequence: CDR1 SGHVS, CDR2 FNYEAQ. Reasons for excluding patients were uncontrolled infection, other autoimmune disease, pregnancy or lactation. PBMCs were sourced from around 10 ml fresh peripheral blood. As regards this clonotype: The antigen remains unidentified. This may be a read error, as it is one base from a much larger clone.

TCR beta CDR3 sequences were amplified from RNA transcripts. The HTBI primer set served for first-round RT-PCR of the TCR CDR3. Each CDR3 protein is one row after TCRdb ran MiXCR on the multiplex PCR reads. The table has around 480,000 distinct CDR3 sequences, approximately 15% seen once. The TCR was taken from a young woman with Graves' hyperthyroidism. The chain joins TRBV7-6 to TRBJ2-1; D is possibly TRBD1 (6 bases). The source material was blood. The CDR3 sequence is CACRSATTGSGEQFF. Written as DNA, the CDR3 is TGTGCCTGCAGGTCCGCGACGACAGGTTCCGGTGAGCAGTTCTTC.